The entry below describes one T cell receptor (beta chain). This specimen comes from a study of T-cell memory formation after mild COVID-19. TCRdb analysed the 5' RACE reads with MiXCR anew, one entry per CDR3 protein. This table holds hundreds of thousands of distinct CDR3 sequences, about a sixth found once. Germline lookup yields CDR1 ENHRY and CDR2 SYGVKD. V lost 5 bases and J lost 5, with 6 bases in between. The CDR3 contains 11 residues. This TCR came from a man aged 18 to 35 who had mild COVID-19 (a few samples of this study predate the infection). Cell type and time point are not known. Sequencing was carried out using PBMCs or a T cell subset sorted from them (not recorded which). This chain joins TRBV10-3 and TRBJ1-2, with D tentatively TRBD1 (6 bases). CDR3 sequence (DNA): TGTGCCATCAGTCAGGGGTATGGCTACACCTTC. Translation: CAISQGYGYTF.